This is a list of T cell receptor beta chains from one sample in a study of cytomegalovirus exposure and HLA in healthy donors. Only in-frame clones appear in the TCRdb table, and some are missing; sequencing was by immunoSEQ multiplex PCR. This table holds 100,000 to 120,000 clones, roughly 80% found once. The sample consisted of PBMCs. Receptors were obtained from a woman in her 30s in good health and CMV-seronegative. CDR3s include the opening cysteine and the closing phenylalanine or tryptophan. A D gene is named only where the DNA matches it firmly. Size tells how often a clone was seen (once, few, many) or the class of an expanded clone, and some rows leave it out.

size	D	V	J	CDR3	DNA
-	-	TRBV27	TRBJ1-3	CASSSGGGNTIYF	TGTGCCAGCAGTTCGGGGGGTGGAAACACCATATATTTT
-	-	TRBV7-2	TRBJ1-2	CASSQSGIGGYTF	TGTGCCAGCAGCCAGTCGGGAATTGGAGGCTACACCTTC
-	-	TRBV6-1	TRBJ1-5	CASSEADRSNQPQHF	TGTGCCAGCAGTGAAGCGGACAGAAGCAATCAGCCCCAGCATTTT
-	-	TRBV6-1	TRBJ2-4	CASSERGSASKNIQYF	TGTGCCAGCAGTGAACGGGGGAGTGCGTCCAAAAACATTCAGTACTTC
few	-	TRBV30	TRBJ2-5	CAWKRMAVQETQYF	TGTGCCTGGAAGCGTATGGCGGTCCAAGAGACCCAGTACTTC
-	-	TRBV7-9	TRBJ1-4	CASSSSTNEKLFF	TGTGCCAGCAGCTCCTCAACTAATGAAAAACTGTTTTTT
few	TRBD1	TRBV5-1	TRBJ1-2	CASSIGQEDPYTF	TGCGCCAGCAGCATTGGACAGGAGGACCCCTACACCTTC
-	-	TRBV6-1	TRBJ1-4	CASSVLTNEKLFF	TGTGCCAGCAGTGTATTAACTAATGAAAAACTGTTTTTT
-	TRBD2	TRBV7-3	TRBJ2-1	CASSRSGGSNEQFF	TGTGCCAGCAGCCGTAGCGGGGGGAGTAATGAGCAGTTCTTC
-	-	TRBV7-9	TRBJ2-1	CASSLGLAGEQFF	TGTGCCAGCAGCTTAGGTCTAGCAGGTGAGCAGTTCTTC
few	TRBD1	TRBV7-8	TRBJ2-7	CASSSGQGNYEQYF	TGTGCCAGCAGCTCCGGACAGGGAAATTACGAGCAGTACTTC
few	-	TRBV6-4	TRBJ2-3	CASSDSITGADTQYF	TGTGCCAGCAGTGACTCCATCACGGGGGCAGATACGCAGTATTTT
-	-	TRBV28	TRBJ1-1	CASSPPWDMNTEAFF	TGTGCCAGCAGTCCCCCGTGGGACATGAACACTGAAGCTTTCTTT
few	-	TRBV5-1	TRBJ2-7	CASSPATGSHEQYF	TGCGCCAGCAGCCCAGCAACAGGGTCCCACGAGCAGTACTTC
few	TRBD1	TRBV30	TRBJ2-7	CAWRGQGISYEQYF	TGTGCCTGGAGGGGACAGGGGATCTCCTACGAGCAGTACTTC
few	TRBD1	TRBV6-5	TRBJ1-5	CASSRGQGIAQPQHF	TGTGCCAGCAGTCGTGGACAGGGAATAGCTCAGCCCCAGCATTTT
few	-	TRBV30	TRBJ1-2	CAWSVSLDSEGYTF	TGTGCCTGGAGTGTGTCGTTGGACAGCGAAGGCTACACCTTC
-	-	TRBV5-1	TRBJ2-5	CASSLAGTYQETQYF	TGCGCCAGCAGCTTGGCTGGGACATATCAAGAGACCCAGTACTTC
-	-	TRBV4-3	TRBJ1-1	CASSQDRNIVRDTEAFF	TGCGCCAGCAGCCAAGATCGTAATATCGTCAGGGACACTGAAGCTTTCTTT
-	-	TRBV7-8	TRBJ1-5	CASSLAGGQPQHF	TGTGCCAGCAGCTTGGCCGGGGGGCAGCCCCAGCATTTT
-	-	TRBV5-1	TRBJ1-1	CASSRSGGVPTSTEAFF	TGCGCCAGCAGCCGATCGGGGGGGGTCCCTACATCGACTGAAGCTTTCTTT
few	TRBD1	TRBV7-9	TRBJ2-1	CASTSGGYNEQFF	TGTGCCAGCACTTCAGGGGGATACAATGAGCAGTTCTTC
few	TRBD1	TRBV5-4	TRBJ1-2	CASSRGQGPDGYTF	TGTGCCAGCAGCCGGGGACAGGGACCAGATGGCTACACCTTC
-	-	TRBV7-9	TRBJ2-3	CASSFGTSGDDTQYF	TGTGCCAGCAGCTTCGGAACTTCGGGGGACGATACGCAGTATTTT
-	-	TRBV4-1	TRBJ2-7	CASSQRQGYEQYF	TGCGCCAGCAGCCAGAGGCAGGGATACGAGCAGTACTTC
once	TRBD2	TRBV4-2	TRBJ2-1	CASSQVASGRLYNEQFF	TGTGCCAGCAGCCAAGTGGCTAGCGGGAGGCTATACAATGAGCAGTTCTTC
-	TRBD2	TRBV7-9	TRBJ2-7	CASSLGREGPHEQYF	TGTGCCAGCAGCTTAGGGCGGGAGGGCCCTCACGAGCAGTACTTC
once	-	TRBV6-1	TRBJ1-2	CASSQVAGNYGYTF	TGTGCCAGCAGTCAAGTAGCGGGAAATTATGGCTACACCTTC
-	TRBD1	TRBV11-3	TRBJ2-5	CASSRRQGEETQYF	TGTGCCAGCAGCAGACGCCAGGGGGAAGAGACCCAGTACTTC
-	-	TRBV28	TRBJ2-1	CASSGDNEQFF	TGTGCCAGCAGCGGTGACAATGAGCAGTTCTTC
-	TRBD1	TRBV4-3	TRBJ1-1	CASSLFRDRVTEAFF	TGCGCCAGCAGCCTCTTCCGGGACAGGGTCACTGAAGCTTTCTTT
-	TRBD1	TRBV2	TRBJ1-5	CASSEDRGPGQPQHF	TGTGCCAGCAGTGAAGACAGGGGGCCGGGGCAGCCCCAGCATTTT
once	-	TRBV6-5	TRBJ1-2	CASRLTDRSYGYTF	TGTGCCAGCAGACTAACTGACAGAAGCTATGGCTACACCTTC
-	-	TRBV28	TRBJ2-6	CASSPGGTGANVLTF	TGTGCCAGCAGCCCCGGGGGAACAGGGGCCAACGTCCTGACTTTC
-	-	TRBV27	TRBJ2-3	CASSLSAGDTQYF	TGTGCCAGCAGTTTATCGGCGGGGGATACGCAGTATTTT
-	-	TRBV4-3	TRBJ2-7	CASSQDGRGSSYEQYF	TGCGCCAGCAGCCAAGATGGCCGGGGGAGCTCCTACGAGCAGTACTTC
few	TRBD1	TRBV4-3	TRBJ2-7	CASSQMTQGASYEQYF	TGCGCCAGCAGCCAGATGACCCAGGGGGCGAGTTACGAGCAGTACTTC
-	-	TRBV2	TRBJ1-1	CASNRRSTEAFF	TGTGCCAGCAACCGCAGAAGCACTGAAGCTTTCTTT
-	-	TRBV7-2	TRBJ2-7	CASSLEENYEQYF	TGTGCCAGCAGCTTGGAGGAAAACTACGAGCAGTACTTC
-	TRBD2	TRBV7-2	TRBJ2-7	CASSLGGWSPGEQYF	TGTGCCAGCAGCTTGGGGGGGTGGAGTCCTGGCGAGCAGTACTTC
few	-	TRBV4-1	TRBJ1-1	CASSQGGVNTEAFF	TGCGCCAGCAGCCAAGGGGGAGTGAACACTGAAGCTTTCTTT
-	TRBD1	TRBV4-2	TRBJ1-1	CASSHTRTGDDPNTEAFF	TGTGCCAGCAGCCATACCAGGACAGGCGACGACCCGAACACTGAAGCTTTCTTT
-	-	TRBV6-1	TRBJ1-5	CASSDLGVQPQHF	TGTGCCAGCAGTGATTTAGGGGTGCAGCCCCAGCATTTT
-	-	TRBV7-5	TRBJ1-2	CVRSFHAGFGSGYTF	TGTGTCAGAAGCTTCCACGCGGGGTTCGGTAGTGGTTACACCTTC
-	TRBD1	TRBV4-1	TRBJ1-4	CASSPAGTGREKLFF	TGCGCCAGCAGCCCCGCCGGGACAGGGCGCGAAAAACTGTTTTTT
once	TRBD1	TRBV2	TRBJ1-2	CASRRTGGSDGYTF	TGTGCCAGCCGCCGGACAGGGGGCTCGGATGGCTACACCTTC
once	-	TRBV13	TRBJ1-1	CASSFADGFVTEAFF	TGTGCCAGCAGCTTCGCCGACGGGTTTGTCACTGAAGCTTTCTTT
few	-	TRBV27	TRBJ2-7	CASSSFESSYEQYF	TGTGCCAGCAGTTCTTTCGAGAGCTCCTACGAGCAGTACTTC
-	TRBD1	TRBV5-4	TRBJ1-1	CASSPRTGEGTEAFF	TGTGCCAGCAGCCCACGGACAGGGGAAGGCACTGAAGCTTTCTTT
-	TRBD1	TRBV7-9	TRBJ2-7	CASSSGTGGYEQYF	TGTGCCAGCAGCTCAGGGACAGGGGGCTACGAGCAGTACTTC
-	TRBD1	TRBV7-9	TRBJ2-7	CASSRPEDRPQVF	TGTGCCAGCAGCAGGCCCGAGGACAGGCCCCAAGTGTTC
-	-	TRBV1	TRBJ2-1	CTSSQVVLREGDEQFF	TGCACCAGCAGCCAGGTCGTGCTCCGGGAGGGCGATGAGCAGTTCTTC
-	TRBD1	TRBV5-4	TRBJ2-3	CASSLDTGGTDTQYF	TGTGCCAGCAGCTTGGATACAGGGGGCACAGATACGCAGTATTTT
-	-	TRBV5-1	TRBJ2-7	CASSLGFSEGRDYEQYF	TGCGCCAGCAGCTTGGGGTTTTCCGAAGGGCGGGATTACGAGCAGTACTTC
-	-	TRBV9	TRBJ1-2	CASSAASGVSSYGYTF	TGTGCCAGCAGCGCCGCCTCAGGGGTCTCTAGCTATGGCTACACCTTC